Described below is a single TCR beta chain sequence and its context. The record originates from a study of blood T cell repertoires in COVID-19. Assay: immunoSEQ multiplex PCR; the TCRdb copy retains only in-frame clones and omits some. The data contain around 150,000 clones, 85% of them singletons. This CDR3 has 16 amino acids. CDR1 and CDR2 from the germline V gene are KGHSH and LQKENI. Unmatched junction bases numbered 5, after V lost 0 bases and J lost 3 bases. The chain links TRBV18 to TRBJ1-5, with 7 bases identical to TRBD1. The sequence was collected from a human donor with acute or convalescent COVID-19. The donor label of this sample is uncertain. Sequencing was carried out using peripheral blood. In nucleotides, the CDR3 is TGTGCCAGCTCACCACCTCACACAGGGGTCAATCAGCCCCAGCATTTT. Translating gives CASSPPHTGVNQPQHF.